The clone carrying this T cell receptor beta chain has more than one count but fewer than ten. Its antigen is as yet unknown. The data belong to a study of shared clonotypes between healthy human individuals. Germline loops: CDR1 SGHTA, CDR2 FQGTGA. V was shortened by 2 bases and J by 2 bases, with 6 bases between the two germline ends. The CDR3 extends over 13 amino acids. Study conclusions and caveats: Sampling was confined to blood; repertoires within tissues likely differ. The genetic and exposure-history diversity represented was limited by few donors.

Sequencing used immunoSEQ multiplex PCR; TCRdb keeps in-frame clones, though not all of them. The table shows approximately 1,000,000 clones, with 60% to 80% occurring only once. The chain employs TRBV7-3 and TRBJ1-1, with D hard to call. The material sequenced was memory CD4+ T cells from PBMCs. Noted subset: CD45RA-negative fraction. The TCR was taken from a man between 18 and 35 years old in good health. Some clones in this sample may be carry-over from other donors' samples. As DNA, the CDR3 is TGTGCCAGCAGCTTAGACTTAAACACTGAAGCTTTCTTT. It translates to CASSLDLNTEAFF.